This passage covers 9 T cell receptor beta chains from one sample sequenced in a study of Graves' ophthalmopathy and Graves' hyperthyroidism. The study amplified TCR beta CDR3 regions using RNA transcripts. RT-PCR in the first round used HTBI primers; a second-round multiplex PCR followed. One entry per CDR3 protein results from TCRdb running MiXCR on the multiplex PCR reads. This sample has 240,000 or so distinct CDR3 sequences; less than 55% occur once, and the top ten carry around 43%. Sequenced material: peripheral blood. Receptor source: an adult man with Graves' ophthalmopathy.

This clonotype was seen at least ten times. The chain uses TRBV10-2 and TRBJ2-7; D gene unclear. Germline loops: CDR1 WSHSY, CDR2 SAAADI. V was shortened by 0 bases and J by 3 bases, with 6 bases between the two germline ends. CDR3 length: 13 amino acids. CDR3 DNA sequence: TGCGCCAGCAGTGAGTCAGGTGGCTACGAGCAGTACTTC. Translation gives CASSESGGYEQYF.

This chain connects TRBV20-1 to TRBJ1-3; D might be TRBD1 (6 bases). Between the trimmed V and J ends, which lost 4 bases and 4 bases, there was a span of 14 bases. The CDR3 sequence is 14 residues long. Germline CDR1 DFQATT, CDR2 SNEGSKA (reference sequence). CDR3 amino acids: CSATSGQQGNTIYF. The CDR3 nucleotides are TGCAGTGCTACCTCCGGACAGCAAGGAAACACCATATATTTT.

In the case of this clonotype: Relative to the germline gene, one junction end is altered; a read error may explain this. The chain has TRBV10-2 and TRBJ1-2; D not resolved. Germline V gene lookup returns CDR1 WSHSY and CDR2 SAAADI. The CDR3 runs 14 residues. DNA of the CDR3: TGCGCCAGCGGTGAGTCCACAGCTGGCTATGGCTACACCTTC. This encodes CASGESTAGYGYTF.

The chain has TRBV9 and TRBJ2-5, with D unclear. The CDR3 has 13 residues. Trimming stripped 1 base from V and 3 bases from J, with 7 bases between. The germline V gene encodes CDR1 SGDLS and CDR2 YYNGEE. The CDR3 loop is CASSVSTEETQYF. CDR3 in DNA: TGTGCCAGCAGCGTAAGCACCGAAGAGACCCAGTACTTC.

The chain is built from TRBV20-1 and TRBJ2-5, with D perhaps TRBD1 (5 bases). The CDR3 spans 14 residues. Trimming cost V 3 bases and J 1 base, with 12 bases left between them. Germline CDR1 DFQATT, CDR2 SNEGSKA (reference sequence). The CDR3 sequence is CSASKGWPQETQYF. As DNA, the CDR3 is TGCAGTGCTAGTAAGGGGTGGCCCCAAGAGACCCAGTACTTC.

The V and J genes are TRBV12-3 or TRBV12-4 and TRBJ2-7, with TRBD1 as a possible D gene (6 bases). The ends were cut back, 7 bases at V and 3 bases at J, with 10 bases in the middle. This CDR3 comprises 12 residues. CDR3 region: CASTLDSYEQYF. CDR3 nucleotide sequence: TGTGCCAGCACCCTGGACAGCTACGAGCAGTACTTC.

The chain uses TRBV5-1 and TRBJ1-1; TRBD1 matches at 7 bases. The germline CDR1 and CDR2 sequences are SGHRS and YFSETQ. This CDR3 comprises 14 residues. Unmatched junction bases numbered 6, after V lost 0 bases and J lost 7 bases. The CDR3 DNA sequence: TGCGCCAGCAGCTTGGGGGGACAGAACCTTGAAGCTTTCTTT. Translating it yields CASSLGGQNLEAFF.

The chain has TRBV10-2 and TRBJ2-7; the D gene is possibly TRBD2 (6 bases). There are 13 residues in the CDR3. Per germline, CDR1 WSHSY and CDR2 SAAADI. Deletions cut 6 bases from V and 0 bases from J, with 9 bases between. DNA of the CDR3: TGCGCCAGCAGGCAGACTAGCTCCTACGAGCAGTACTTC. Protein product: CASRQTSSYEQYF.

The table lists this clonotype with a few counts. The chain links TRBV20-1 to TRBJ2-7; D gene uncertain. CDR1 is DFQATT and CDR2 is SNEGSKA in the germline V gene (reference sequence). The length of the CDR3 is 13 residues. The ends were cut back, 1 base at V and 4 bases at J, with 11 bases in the middle. CDR3 amino acids: CSARGSLPYEQYF. For the CDR3, the DNA is TGCAGTGCTAGAGGCAGCCTCCCATACGAGCAGTACTTC.